The 13 T cell receptor beta chains listed next were all sequenced from one sample in a study of blood T cell repertoires in COVID-19. Produced via immunoSEQ multiplex PCR; TCRdb's table is partial and in-frame only. This table has approximately 280,000 clones, roughly 80% appearing once. Sequencing was carried out using peripheral blood. All receptors derive from a human donor with COVID-19, enrolled during active disease. The donor label of this sample is uncertain.

The chain has TRBV27 and TRBJ2-7; the match to TRBD2 covers 11 bases. The V gene end was trimmed by 5 bases and the J gene end by 4 bases; junction bases not matched to a gene: 4. CDR3 length: 14 amino acids. Germline V gene data show CDR1 as MNHEY and CDR2 as SMNVEV (reference sequence). The CDR3 loop reads CASSPGTSGYEQYF. The CDR3 DNA is TGTGCCAGCAGTCCCGGGACTAGCGGTTACGAGCAGTACTTC.

The chain recombines TRBV3-1 (or the pseudogene TRBV3-2) with TRBJ2-7; D possibly corresponds to TRBD1 (6 bases). CDR1 and CDR2 from the germline V gene are LGHDT and YNNKEL (reference sequence). With 4 bases removed from V and 6 bases from J, the gap between germline ends came to 16 bases. The CDR3 totals 14 residues. This CDR3 reads CASSLPGQGTEQYF. In nucleotides, the CDR3 is TGTGCCAGCAGCCTCCCGGGGCAGGGGACCGAGCAGTACTTC.

The rearrangement joins TRBV5-6 to TRBJ2-2; D might be TRBD2 (5 bases). Trimming pared 0 bases from V and 5 bases from J, leaving 8 bases between. Germline V CDR1 and CDR2: SGHDT, YYEEEE. The CDR3 totals 14 residues. DNA of the CDR3: TGTGCCAGCAGCTTGGCCCGCGGGACCGGGGAGCTGTTTTTT. The encoded protein is CASSLARGTGELFF. Filled out from reference TRBV5-6 and TRBJ2-2, the complete variable domain reads DAGVTQSPTHLIKTRGQQVTLRCSPKSGHDTVSWYQQALGQGPQFIFQYYEEEERQRGNFPDRFSGHQFPNYSSELNVNALLLGDSALYLCASSLARGTGELFFGEGSRLTVL.

The chain links TRBV6-5 to TRBJ2-1; D is uncertain. The V gene lost 7 bases and the J gene lost 9 bases, with 19 bases spanning the gap. CDR3 size: 14 residues. The germline V gene has CDR1 MNHEY and CDR2 SVGAGI. CDR3 nucleotides: TGTGCCAGCATTTTCGGATCCTTCAACAGTGAGCAGTTCTTC. Translation gives CASIFGSFNSEQFF.

The rearrangement joins TRBV6-2 or TRBV6-3 to TRBJ1-1; tentatively, D is TRBD1 (6 bases). CDR3 length equals 13 residues. Germline lookup yields CDR1 MNHEY and CDR2 SVGEGT. Trimming left V 6 bases short and J 7 bases short, with 15 bases between. Here the CDR3 reads CASSSNRAHEAFF. The CDR3 DNA reads as TGTGCCAGCAGCTCAAACAGGGCCCATGAAGCTTTCTTT.

This chain connects TRBV28 to TRBJ1-1; D is undetermined. The germline V and J ends were trimmed by 6 bases and 8 bases, with 13 bases remaining between them. The CDR3 covers 12 residues. Germline V CDR1 and CDR2: MDHEN, SYDVKM. CDR3 amino acids: CASSPNGREAFF. CDR3 nucleotide sequence: TGTGCCAGCAGCCCAAACGGGAGAGAAGCTTTCTTT.

The genes are TRBV5-1 and TRBJ2-1, with 10 bases matching TRBD2. This CDR3 is 15 amino acids long. Germline CDR1 is SGHRS and CDR2 is YFSETQ. Trimming removed 4 bases from V and 4 bases from J; junction bases left unmatched: 5. This CDR3 reads CASSPSGGKYNEQFF. The CDR3 coding sequence is TGCGCCAGCAGCCCTAGCGGGGGCAAGTACAATGAGCAGTTCTTC.

To note about this clone: Other DNA sequences within the sample encode an identical CDR3. This chain uses TRBV2 with TRBJ2-5; possible D gene TRBD1, 5 bases. Germline assignment: CDR1 SNHLY and CDR2 FYNNEI. This CDR3 is 12 amino acids long. Trimming pared 4 bases from V and 4 bases from J, leaving 7 bases between. Here the CDR3 reads CASSGQGETQYF. CDR3 DNA: TGTGCCAGCAGTGGTCAGGGAGAGACCCAGTACTTC.

The chain is built from TRBV28 and TRBJ2-7, with unresolved D. The V end lost 7 bases, the J end lost 3 bases, and 7 bases lay between the germline ends. The CDR3 has 11 residues. Per germline, CDR1 MDHEN and CDR2 SYDVKM. CDR3 amino acids: CASISNYEQYF. The DNA of the CDR3 is TGTGCCAGCATTAGCAACTACGAGCAGTACTTC.

V usage is TRBV7-6 and J usage is TRBJ1-1; maybe TRBD1 (5 bases). The V gene lost 2 bases and the J gene lost 2 bases, with 9 bases spanning the gap. CDR3 length: 14 residues. Germline V gene lookup returns CDR1 SGHVS and CDR2 FNYEAQ. CDR3 sequence (DNA): TGTGCCAGCAGCTTACAGGGCGTAAACACTGAAGCTTTCTTT. Encoded protein: CASSLQGVNTEAFF.

This chain links TRBV11-2 with TRBJ2-3; 12 nucleotides line up with TRBD2. CDR1 and CDR2 from the germline V gene are SGHAT and FQNNGV. After removal of 5 bases from V and 2 bases from J, the junction contained 11 bases not matched to a gene. The CDR3 loop spans 18 amino acids. The CDR3 bases are TGTGCCAGCAGCCCACGACTAGCGGGAGTCAGTATCACAGATACGCAGTATTTT. Its translation is CASSPRLAGVSITDTQYF.

The DNA of the CDR3 is TGCAGCGCTATCGAAATACAGGGGTATGGCTACACCTTC. It encodes CSAIEIQGYGYTF. The rearrangement links TRBV29-1 to TRBJ1-2; 7 bases align to TRBD1. This CDR3 comprises 13 residues. V shed 7 bases and J 5 bases; nucleotides not matched to a gene: 10. Germline CDR1 is SQVTM and CDR2 is ANQGSEA.

The genes are TRBV3-1 (or the pseudogene TRBV3-2) and TRBJ2-3; 14 bases align to TRBD2. CDR1 is LGHDT and CDR2 is YNNKEL in the germline V gene (reference sequence). This CDR3 spans 20 amino acids. Unmatched junction bases numbered 18, after V lost 4 bases and J lost 6 bases. The CDR3 sequence is CASSPRGLAGGGGNPDTQYF. The CDR3, as DNA: TGTGCCAGCAGCCCACGTGGACTAGCGGGAGGCGGGGGTAATCCTGATACGCAGTATTTT.